Listed below are T cell receptor beta chains from one sample, sequenced in a study of blood T cell repertoires in COVID-19. The repertoire was sequenced with immunoSEQ multiplex PCR; TCRdb's copy has only in-frame clones and lacks some. The table includes 200,000 or so clones, just under 85% detected once. The sample comprised peripheral blood. These TCRs come from a woman aged 65 to 85 with active or convalescent COVID-19. The CDR3 runs from the conserved cysteine through the conserved F or W. Each record gives: D gene, V gene, J gene, CDR3 protein, CDR3 DNA. A D gene is named only where the DNA matches it firmly.

TRBD2	TRBV28	TRBJ2-7	CASSSPGAGASEQYF	TGTGCCAGCAGTTCCCCAGGAGCGGGAGCGAGCGAGCAGTACTTC
-	TRBV28	TRBJ2-7	CASSLPTGGRYEQYF	TGTGCCAGCAGTTTACCCACCGGGGGAAGATACGAGCAGTACTTC
TRBD1	TRBV15	TRBJ2-7	CATSIGGVSYEQYF	TGTGCCACCTCCATAGGGGGCGTTTCCTACGAGCAGTACTTC
-	TRBV3-1/TRBV3-2	TRBJ2-7	CASSQAGTGFYEQYF	TGTGCCAGCAGCCAAGCCGGGACTGGGTTCTACGAGCAGTACTTC
TRBD1	TRBV28	TRBJ2-3	CASRKVGGPDTQYF	TGTGCCAGCCGGAAAGTAGGGGGCCCAGATACGCAGTATTTT
-	TRBV4-2	TRBJ1-5	CASSQDFRAVQPQHF	TGTGCCAGCAGCCAAGACTTCAGAGCGGTTCAGCCCCAGCATTTT
TRBD2	TRBV25-1	TRBJ2-2	CASTPGASGKTTGELFF	TGTGCCAGCACCCCGGGCGCGAGCGGGAAGACCACCGGGGAGCTGTTTTTT
-	TRBV9	TRBJ2-1	CASSPSVAYNEQFF	TGTGCCAGCAGCCCGTCGGTGGCCTACAATGAGCAGTTCTTC
-	TRBV3-1/TRBV3-2	TRBJ2-7	CASSQGLGPNYEQYF	TGTGCCAGCAGCCAAGGTCTGGGGCCGAACTACGAGCAGTACTTC
TRBD1	TRBV14	TRBJ2-7	CASSQPGQDTYEQYF	TGTGCCAGCAGCCAACCGGGACAGGACACCTACGAGCAGTACTTC
TRBD1	TRBV7-3	TRBJ2-3	CASSSQQGGRTDTQYF	TGTGCCAGCAGCTCTCAACAGGGGGGACGCACAGATACGCAGTATTTT